A single sample is the source of the 12 T cell receptor beta chains below, sequenced in a study of cytomegalovirus exposure and HLA in healthy donors. This PCR relied on a set of 60 Vbeta primers and 13 Jbeta primers. Assay: immunoSEQ multiplex PCR; the TCRdb copy retains only in-frame clones and omits some. Of under 200,000 clones in the sample, more than 75% were seen once. Material: PBMCs. The origin of the receptors is a male donor in good health and CMV-seropositive.

The chain employs TRBV7-2 and TRBJ1-3; D is undetermined. Germline-derived CDR1 and CDR2 are SGHTA and FQGNSA. The CDR3 covers 14 residues. Trimming shortened V by 0 bases and J by 3 bases, and 6 bases separated the two germline ends. The chain's CDR3 is CASSLAPVGNTIYF. The CDR3 nucleotides read TGTGCCAGCAGCTTAGCCCCAGTTGGAAACACCATATATTTT. Full variable domain (remainder filled in from reference TRBV7-2 and TRBJ1-3): GAGVSQSPSNKVTEKGKDVELRCDPISGHTALYWYRQSLGQGLEFLIYFQGNSAPDKSGLPSDRFSAERTGGSVSTLTIQRTQQEDSAVYLCASSLAPVGNTIYFGEGSWLTVV.

The rearrangement links TRBV5-1 to TRBJ2-2; 9 bases are a match to TRBD1. V gave up 8 bases and J gave up 5 bases; unmatched junction bases: 7. There are 14 residues in the CDR3. CDR1 is SGHRS, CDR2 YFSETQ, per germline. The CDR3 DNA sequence: TGCGCCAGTTTACAGGGGGCGTATACCGGGGAGCTGTTTTTT. As protein: CASLQGAYTGELFF.

The V gene is TRBV10-3, the J gene TRBJ2-1, with 7 bases identical to TRBD2. CDR1 is ENHRY, CDR2 SYGVKD, per germline. The junction had 5 bases not matched to a gene; V was cut back by 4 bases and J by 5 bases. The CDR3 consists of 14 residues. As DNA, the CDR3 is TGTGCCATCAGTGGGACGACTAGCCACAATGAGCAGTTCTTC. Its translation is CAISGTTSHNEQFF.

This clone was picked up one time. This chain links TRBV28 with TRBJ2-1, with 10 bases that match TRBD2. There are 15 residues in the CDR3. The V segment lost 6 bases and the J segment 4 bases; nucleotides outside the gene matches: 6. Germline CDR1 is MDHEN and CDR2 is SYDVKM. The CDR3: CASRPGTSDYNEQFF. In nucleotides, the CDR3 is TGTGCCAGCAGGCCCGGGACTAGCGATTACAATGAGCAGTTCTTC.

The chain couples TRBV7-9 to TRBJ2-3, with a tentative D call TRBD2 (5 bases). Looked up from germline, CDR1 is SEHNR and CDR2 is FQNEAQ (reference sequence). V was pared by 11 bases and J by 0 bases, with 18 bases between. This CDR3 spans 15 amino acids. DNA for the CDR3: TGTGCCTGTGCGACTACTCGTCCTAGCACAGATACGCAGTATTTT. Its protein product is CACATTRPSTDTQYF.

The chain has TRBV6-1 and TRBJ2-7; D might be TRBD2 (5 bases). Germline lookup yields CDR1 MNHNS and CDR2 SASEGT. The CDR3 totals 15 residues. V was pared by 6 bases and J by 5 bases, with 20 bases between. The CDR3 sequence is CASRLGAGGDNEQYF. The CDR3 coding sequence is TGTGCCAGCAGGTTGGGAGCAGGAGGAGATAACGAGCAGTACTTC.

The J gene is TRBJ2-5, the V gene TRBV19; the D gene is possibly TRBD1 (6 bases). Deletions cut 4 bases from V and 8 bases from J, with 23 bases between. The V gene's germline CDR1 is LNHDA and CDR2 SQIVND (reference sequence). The CDR3 length is 16 residues. CDR3 nucleotides: TGTGCCAGTAGTAAGGGGTGGGACACCGGACTGGGCACCCAGTACTTC. Its translation: CASSKGWDTGLGTQYF.

The genes are TRBV18 and TRBJ1-6; maybe TRBD1 (5 bases). Deletions cut 2 bases from V and 7 bases from J, with 15 bases between. The CDR3 totals 16 residues. CDR1 and CDR2 (germline): KGHSH, LQKENI. The CDR3 spells CASSPTWGVGNSPLHF. In DNA, the CDR3 is TGTGCCAGCTCACCAACTTGGGGGGTGGGGAATTCACCCCTCCACTTT.

J is TRBJ2-6 and V is TRBV11-1; 9 bases line up with TRBD1. The CDR3 runs to 18 residues. Trimming at V came to 5 bases and at J to 0 bases, leaving 8 bases not matched to a gene. Germline CDR1 is SGHAT and CDR2 is FQDESV (reference sequence). The CDR3: CASSPRQGGSSGANVLTF. CDR3 coding DNA: TGTGCCAGCAGCCCTAGACAGGGGGGCTCCTCTGGGGCCAACGTCCTGACTTTC.

The chain recombines TRBV5-6 with TRBJ2-5; TRBD1 matches 11 bases. This CDR3 is 16 amino acids long. Germline lookup yields CDR1 SGHDT and CDR2 YYEEEE. With 2 bases clipped from V and 4 bases from J, the junction kept 7 bases outside the gene matches. CDR3 in amino acids: CASSFSGTGGRETQYF. The CDR3 DNA follows: TGTGCCAGCAGCTTTAGTGGGACAGGGGGAAGAGAGACCCAGTACTTC.

CDR3 coding DNA: TGTGCCAGCAGCTTAACATCCTCCACAGTCGGGCAGTACTTC. It codes for CASSLTSSTVGQYF. The chain uses TRBV7-9 and TRBJ2-7; D remains unclear. The V end was cut by 2 bases, the J end by 9 bases, with 17 bases between. CDR3 length: 14 residues. Germline V gene data show CDR1 as SEHNR and CDR2 as FQNEAQ (reference sequence).

The chain recombines TRBV18 with TRBJ2-3, with D perhaps matching TRBD1 (5 bases). The V and J ends lost 3 bases and 0 bases respectively, with 10 bases between them. The CDR3 consists of 15 residues. Germline CDR1 is KGHSH and CDR2 is LQKENI. CDR3 nucleotide sequence: TGTGCCAGCTCACCGTGGAAGGGGAGCACAGATACGCAGTATTTT. Its protein product is CASSPWKGSTDTQYF. The whole variable domain, filled in from reference TRBV18 and TRBJ2-3, reads NAGVMQNPRHLVRRRGQEARLRCSPMKGHSHVYWYRQLPEEGLKFMVYLQKENIIDESGMPKERFSAEFPKEGPSILRIQQVVRGDSAAYFCASSPWKGSTDTQYFGPGTRLTVL.